The 10 T cell receptor beta chains below all came from one sample that was sequenced in a study of post-analysis software for immune sequencing data. Their cognate antigens are unknown. General study results and limits: Among 5 or 6 TRBV segments more frequent in patients than controls were TRBV5-6, TRBV5-1 and TRBV20-1.

Unique molecular identifiers were present in the TCR beta cDNA libraries. TCRdb independently ran MiXCR on the PCR reads; one entry per CDR3 protein. Among approximately 730,000 distinct CDR3 sequences listed, 46% were seen once. Sequencing input: blood. All receptors come from a girl aged 5-17 years with multiple sclerosis.

This chain uses TRBV15 with TRBJ1-1; D is uncertain. The CDR3 is 13 residues long. Trimming shortened V by 2 bases and J by 0 bases, and 4 bases separated the two germline ends. The germline gives CDR1 LNHNV, CDR2 YYDKDF (reference sequence). CDR3 coding DNA: TGTGCCACCAGCAGAACGATGAACACTGAAGCTTTCTTT. This codes for CATSRTMNTEAFF.

This clonotype has more than one count but fewer than ten. The chain couples TRBV27 to TRBJ1-2; 7 nucleotides line up with TRBD1. The CDR3 spans 15 residues. Germline trimming cut 5 bases from V and 3 bases from J; bases unmatched to any gene: 9. CDR1 is MNHEY and CDR2 is SMNVEV in the germline V gene (reference sequence). CDR3 in DNA: TGTGCCAGCAGTAAAAACAGGGGCCATGACTATGGCTACACCTTC. Translated: CASSKNRGHDYGYTF.

This clonotype came up a few times. The chain recombines TRBV7-2 with TRBJ2-1; D gene uncertain. The CDR3 has 15 residues. Per the germline V gene, CDR1 is SGHTA and CDR2 is FQGNSA. The germline V and J ends were trimmed by 5 bases and 0 bases, with 11 bases remaining between them. CDR3 in DNA: TGTGCCAGCAGCGAAACACTCGGCTCCTACAATGAGCAGTTCTTC. Amino acid sequence: CASSETLGSYNEQFF.

V and J are TRBV5-1 and TRBJ1-4; the D is unclear. This CDR3 region has 15 residues. The V gene lost 4 bases and the J gene lost 4 bases, with 14 bases spanning the gap. Germline lookup yields CDR1 SGHRS and CDR2 YFSETQ. The DNA of the CDR3 is TGCGCCAGCAGCCTGGACGGGAGAGTTAATGAAAAACTGTTTTTT. Amino acids: CASSLDGRVNEKLFF.

This chain connects TRBV20-1 to TRBJ1-2, with D maybe TRBD1 (5 bases). V lost 1 base and J lost 8, with 11 bases in between. This CDR3 contains 12 residues. Germline-derived CDR1 and CDR2 are DFQATT and SNEGSKA (reference sequence). CDR3 region: CSARGAGTGYTF. The CDR3 nucleotides are TGCAGTGCTAGAGGGGCAGGGACCGGCTACACCTTC.

This clonotype was found a few times. The chain joins TRBV9 to TRBJ2-5; perhaps D is TRBD1 or TRBD2 (5 bases each). Germline loops: CDR1 SGDLS, CDR2 YYNGEE. The germline V and J ends were trimmed by 3 bases and 3 bases, with 12 bases remaining between them. The CDR3 consists of 14 residues. The CDR3 region has the DNA TGTGCCAGCAGCGCAGGGACCGCGGAAGAGACCCAGTACTTC. This encodes CASSAGTAEETQYF.

This clonotype was observed a handful of times. The chain joins TRBV6-6 to TRBJ2-2; possibly TRBD2 for D (7 bases). Germline CDR1 reads MNHNY; CDR2 reads SVGAGI (reference sequence). V shed 4 bases and J shed 6 bases, with 18 bases lying between them. The CDR3 has 16 amino acids. CDR3 residues: CASSSPEGEGAGELFF. The CDR3 DNA sequence: TGTGCCAGCAGTTCCCCCGAGGGGGAGGGGGCCGGGGAGCTGTTTTTT.

V usage is TRBV11-2 and J usage is TRBJ2-3, with D tentatively TRBD1 or TRBD2 (7 bases each). The CDR3 runs to 15 residues. Germline CDR1 and CDR2: SGHAT and FQNNGV. V lost 10 bases, J lost 2 bases, and 19 bases lay in between. CDR3 bases: TGTGCCACCCGGGAGGCAGGGGGTTCCACAGATACGCAGTATTTT. It encodes CATREAGGSTDTQYF.

The rearrangement joins TRBV29-1 to TRBJ1-2; no definite D call. Looked up from germline, CDR1 is SQVTM and CDR2 is ANQGSEA. Trimming removed 3 bases at V and 4 bases at J, with 12 bases between. CDR3 length: 13 amino acids. The CDR3 nucleotides are TGCAGCGTTGAGGGGTCGGATCTCTATGGCTACACCTTC. Protein: CSVEGSDLYGYTF.

This chain links TRBV6-1 with TRBJ1-1; a weak D match, TRBD1 (6 bases). Germline-derived CDR1 and CDR2 are MNHNS and SASEGT. This CDR3 comprises 14 residues. Trimming took off 7 bases at V and 5 bases at J, with 17 bases between the two ends. The CDR3 spells CASTARGLKTEAFF. The CDR3 region has the DNA TGTGCCAGCACCGCAAGGGGGTTAAAGACTGAAGCTTTCTTT.